One T cell receptor beta chain is described in this entry. Other DNA sequences in the same sample also yield this CDR3. The entry originates in a study of control samples from healthy donors and cancer patients. The assay was immunoSEQ multiplex PCR, and TCRdb's table has in-frame clones only and misses some. The table includes a few hundred thousand clones, about nine tenths detected once. Unmatched junction bases numbered 7, after V lost 5 bases and J lost 4 bases. The CDR3 loop spans 15 amino acids. Germline lookup yields CDR1 SGHNT and CDR2 YYREEE (reference sequence). This sequence joins TRBV5-4 and TRBJ2-3; 10 bases match TRBD1. The clonotype comes from a man aged 35-49 years with head and neck cancer. Sequencing used PBMCs. This CDR3 is CASSLGTGVADTQYF. CDR3 sequence (DNA): TGTGCCAGCAGTCTCGGGACAGGGGTCGCAGATACGCAGTATTTT.